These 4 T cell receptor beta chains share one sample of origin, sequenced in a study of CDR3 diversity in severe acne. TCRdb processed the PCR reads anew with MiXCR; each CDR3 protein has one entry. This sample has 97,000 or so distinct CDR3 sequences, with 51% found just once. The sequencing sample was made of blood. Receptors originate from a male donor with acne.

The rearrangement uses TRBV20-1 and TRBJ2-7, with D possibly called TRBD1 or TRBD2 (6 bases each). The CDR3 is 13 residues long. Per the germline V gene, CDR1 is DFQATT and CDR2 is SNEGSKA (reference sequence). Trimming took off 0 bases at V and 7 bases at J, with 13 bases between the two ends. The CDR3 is CSARDPGGYEQYF. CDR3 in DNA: TGCAGTGCTAGAGATCCCGGGGGCTATGAGCAGTACTTC.

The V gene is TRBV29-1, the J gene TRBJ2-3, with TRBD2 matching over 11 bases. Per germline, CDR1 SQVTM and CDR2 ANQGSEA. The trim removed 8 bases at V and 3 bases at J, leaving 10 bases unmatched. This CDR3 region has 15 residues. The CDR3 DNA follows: TGCAGCAGCCCAGAGACTAGCGGGATAACAGATACGCAGTATTTT. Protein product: CSSPETSGITDTQYF.

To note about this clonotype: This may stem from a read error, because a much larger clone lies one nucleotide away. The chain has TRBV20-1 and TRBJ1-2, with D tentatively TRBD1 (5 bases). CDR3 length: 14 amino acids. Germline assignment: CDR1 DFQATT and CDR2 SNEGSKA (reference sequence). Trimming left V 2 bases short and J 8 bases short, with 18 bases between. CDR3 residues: CSARKPGQRDGYTF. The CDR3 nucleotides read TGCAGTGCTAGAAAACCCGGGCAGCGGGACGGCTACACCTTC.

This chain's CDR3 is CASNRAGSLETQYF. The DNA for the CDR3 is TGTGCCAGCAATCGGGCGGGATCCCTAGAGACCCAGTACTTC. The chain couples TRBV6-2 or TRBV6-3 to TRBJ2-5; D is perhaps TRBD2 (6 bases). Germline values: CDR1 MNHEY, CDR2 SVGEGT. This CDR3 region has 14 residues. Trimming removed 7 bases from V and 4 bases from J, with 16 bases in between.